Reported below is one T cell receptor (beta chain). The sample comes from a study of blood T cell repertoires in COVID-19. Original methodology: By means of reference gene primer amplification, nucleated cell counts were estimated. The data were produced by immunoSEQ multiplex PCR, yet TCRdb's version contains in-frame clones alone and is incomplete. D and trimming come from the DNA, and the V and J calls and clone size come from that table. This table holds 200,000 to 300,000 clones, approximately 89% found once. The study recruited people aged about 18 to 89 years across more than 20 US areas. With V trimmed by 3 bases and J by 5 bases, 5 bases remained unmatched. Germline lookup yields CDR1 SGHDT and CDR2 YYEEEE. This CDR3 region has 17 residues.

What was sequenced was PBMCs or T cells enriched from blood (not recorded which). The V gene is TRBV5-6, the J gene TRBJ2-2; the match to TRBD2 covers 15 bases. This clonotype was sampled from a woman aged 40-49 years with acute COVID-19. DNA for the CDR3: TGTGCCAGCAGCTGGACTAGCGGGGGGGCCTGGACCGGGGAGCTGTTTTTT. This codes for CASSWTSGGAWTGELFF.